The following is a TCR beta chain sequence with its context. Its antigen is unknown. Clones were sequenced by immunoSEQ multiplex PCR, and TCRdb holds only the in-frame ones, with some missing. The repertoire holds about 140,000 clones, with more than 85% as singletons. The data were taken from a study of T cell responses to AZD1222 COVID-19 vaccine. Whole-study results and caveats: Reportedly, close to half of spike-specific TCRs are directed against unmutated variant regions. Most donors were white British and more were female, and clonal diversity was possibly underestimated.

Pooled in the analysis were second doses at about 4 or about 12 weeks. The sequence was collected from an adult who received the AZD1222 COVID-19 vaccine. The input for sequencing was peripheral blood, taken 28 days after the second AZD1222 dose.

CDR3 bases: TGTGCCACCAGCAGAGTTTGGGAGGGGTTGGACAATGAGCAGTTCTTC. It encodes CATSRVWEGLDNEQFF. This sequence joins TRBV15 and TRBJ2-1, with TRBD2 identical over 7 bases. The CDR3 has 16 amino acids. Germline CDR1 and CDR2: LNHNV and YYDKDF (reference sequence). V shed 1 base and J 5 bases; nucleotides not matched to a gene: 8.